The 20 T cell receptor beta chains below were found in one sample sequenced in a study of T cell repertoires in cytomegalovirus infection. TCRdb re-derived calls from the reads in MiXCR, one entry per CDR3 protein. Of about a million distinct CDR3 sequences in the sample, 25% to 40% were seen once. These receptors have no known antigen. The starting material was cultured CD8+ T cells from PBMCs, obtained from culture after CMV antigen stimulation. These receptors were taken from a human donor in good health (CMV status not recorded). Some clones in this sample may be carry-over from other donors' samples.

The rearrangement links TRBV5-6 to TRBJ1-1, with D possibly matching TRBD1 (6 bases). Trimming cost V 4 bases and J 6 bases, with 28 bases left between them. The CDR3 is 18 amino acids. Germline loops: CDR1 SGHDT, CDR2 YYEEEE. The CDR3 nucleotides are TGTGCCAGCAGCCAAACTGGGGGCGCGGGCGGGTTAGGCGCTGAAGCTTTCTTT. This sequence encodes CASSQTGGAGGLGAEAFF. The variable domain in full, with the rest retrieved from reference TRBV5-6 and TRBJ1-1, is DAGVTQSPTHLIKTRGQQVTLRCSPKSGHDTVSWYQQALGQGPQFIFQYYEEEERQRGNFPDRFSGHQFPNYSSELNVNALLLGDSALYLCASSQTGGAGGLGAEAFFGQGTRLTVV.

This clonotype was seen a handful of times. CDR3 bases: TGTGCCAGCAGCCCCCGGGAGGTGTCCAATGAGCAGTTCTTC. It translates to CASSPREVSNEQFF. The chain carries TRBV7-9 and TRBJ2-1, with 7 bases lining up with TRBD2. Per germline, CDR1 SEHNR and CDR2 FQNEAQ (reference sequence). The CDR3 has 14 residues. Trimming cost V 5 bases and J 6 bases; bases outside gene matches: 7.

The chain combines TRBV9 with TRBJ2-3, with 8 positions matching TRBD2. The CDR3 is 16 residues long. After removal of 4 bases from V and 2 bases from J, the junction contained 9 bases not matched to a gene. Per germline, CDR1 SGDLS and CDR2 YYNGEE. CDR3 sequence reads: CASSTSGGGLTDTQYF. CDR3 coding DNA: TGTGCCAGCAGCACGTCGGGGGGGGGTCTCACAGATACGCAGTATTTT.

This chain uses TRBV10-2 with TRBJ1-3, with D possibly TRBD1 on 5 matching bases. V was clipped by 0 bases and J by 0 bases, with 12 bases between them. Germline loops: CDR1 WSHSY, CDR2 SAAADI. The CDR3 length is 17 residues. Here the CDR3 DNA reads TGCGCCAGCAGTGAGTCGACTGGGGCCTACTCTGGAAACACCATATATTTT. The encoded protein is CASSESTGAYSGNTIYF.

This clonotype showed up just a few times. The J gene is TRBJ2-3, the V gene TRBV6-1, with 9 bases matching TRBD1. In germline, CDR1 is MNHNS, CDR2 SASEGT. J was trimmed by 4 bases and V by 3 bases; bases with no gene match: 5. The CDR3 is made up of 15 amino acids. For the CDR3, the DNA is TGTGCCAGCAGTGACCGGGACAGGGACCCAGATACGCAGTATTTT. Translation gives CASSDRDRDPDTQYF.

The chain uses TRBV5-3 and TRBJ1-4, with unresolved D. TRBV5-3 is sorted into the ORF group, with uncertain function. This CDR3 spans 14 amino acids. The V end lost 8 bases, the J end lost 6 bases, and 17 bases lay between the germline ends. CDR3 protein: CASSPAMGDEKLFF. The CDR3 region has the DNA TGTGCCAGCAGCCCGGCCATGGGAGATGAAAAACTGTTTTTT.

The V gene is TRBV7-9, the J gene TRBJ2-3; D is uncertain. Trimming stripped 5 bases from V and 6 bases from J, with 9 bases between. The CDR3 is made up of 12 amino acids. The germline gives CDR1 SEHNR, CDR2 FQNEAQ (reference sequence). CDR3 in DNA: TGTGCCAGCAGCGACGGTCCGGATACGCAGTATTTT. Its protein product is CASSDGPDTQYF.

This clonotype showed up just a few times. The V call is TRBV20-1, the J call TRBJ2-1; 9 bases fit TRBD2. CDR3 length equals 18 residues. Per the germline V gene, CDR1 is DFQATT and CDR2 is SNEGSKA (reference sequence). V gave up 6 bases and J gave up 0 bases; unmatched junction bases: 15. CDR3 in DNA: TGCAGTGCCCCCTTGGCGGGGGGGCCGGAAGGCTCCTACAATGAGCAGTTCTTC. Protein product: CSAPLAGGPEGSYNEQFF.

The genes are TRBV4-1 and TRBJ2-3, with TRBD1 as a possible D gene (5 bases). Trimming took off 0 bases at V and 0 bases at J, with 7 bases between the two ends. This CDR3 comprises 15 residues. Germline V gene sequence: CDR1 MGHRA, CDR2 YSYEKL. CDR3 nucleotides: TGCGCCAGCAGCCAAGAACAGGAGAGCACAGATACGCAGTATTTT. This codes for CASSQEQESTDTQYF.

This clonotype has at least ten counts. The chain combines TRBV7-8 with TRBJ2-7; D possibly corresponds to TRBD1 (5 bases). Per germline, CDR1 SGHVS and CDR2 FQNEAQ. CDR3 length: 15 residues. Deletions cut 5 bases from V and 4 bases from J, with 18 bases between. The CDR3 region is CASSPDFPRVYEQYF. The CDR3, as DNA: TGTGCCAGCAGCCCTGACTTTCCCAGGGTTTACGAGCAGTACTTC. The variable domain in full, with the rest retrieved from reference TRBV7-8 and TRBJ2-7, is GAGVSQSPRYKVAKRGQDVALRCDPISGHVSLFWYQQALGQGPEFLTYFQNEAQLDKSGLPSDRFFAERPEGSVSTLKIQRTQQEDSAVYLCASSPDFPRVYEQYFGPGTRLTVT.

This clonotype has a handful of counts. This chain joins TRBV5-1 and TRBJ2-2; 10 bases are shared with TRBD1. With V trimmed by 4 bases and J by 7 bases, 7 bases remained unmatched. CDR1 is SGHRS and CDR2 is YFSETQ in the germline V gene. This CDR3 has 15 amino acids. CDR3 nucleotide sequence: TGCGCCAGCAGCCAAGGGACAGGGGCTTTCGGGGAGCTGTTTTTT. It is translated as CASSQGTGAFGELFF.

The sample holds a few counts of this clonotype. This chain connects TRBV12-3 or TRBV12-4 to TRBJ1-6, with D possibly TRBD1 on 6 matching bases. This CDR3 comprises 15 residues. V was clipped by 4 bases and J by 1 base, with 8 bases between them. CDR3 loop: CASSWGASYNSPLHF. CDR3 bases: TGTGCCAGCAGTTGGGGGGCGTCCTATAATTCACCCCTCCACTTT.

With regard to this clonotype: One base away lies a much larger clone, so this may be a sequencing read error. V and J are TRBV7-9 and TRBJ2-3; D is perhaps TRBD1 (6 bases). This CDR3 is 15 amino acids long. CDR1 and CDR2 from the germline V gene are SEHNR and FQNEAQ (reference sequence). Deletions cut 7 bases from V and 0 bases from J, with 14 bases between. CDR3 in amino acids: CASNITGTSTDTQYF. Written as DNA, the CDR3 is TGTGCCAGCAACATCACCGGGACAAGCACAGATACGCAGTATTTT. The entire variable domain, with the rest obtained from reference TRBV7-9 and TRBJ2-3, is as follows: DTGVSQNPRHKITKRGQNVTFRCDPISEHNRLYWYRQTLGQGPEFLTYFQNEAQLEKSRLLSDRFSAERPKGSFSTLEIQRTEQGDSAMYLCASNITGTSTDTQYFGPGTRLTVL.

This clonotype was picked up many times. The chain has TRBV7-6 and TRBJ1-6; the D is unclear. The CDR3 is 14 amino acids. V was pared by 5 bases and J by 7 bases, with 12 bases between. In germline, CDR1 is SGHVS, CDR2 FNYEAQ. The CDR3: CASSALGENSPLHF. As DNA, the CDR3 is TGTGCCAGCAGCGCTCTTGGGGAAAATTCACCCCTCCACTTT.

The gene calls are TRBV20-1 and TRBJ2-5; the D gene is possibly TRBD2 (6 bases). Trimming pared 2 bases from V and 1 base from J, leaving 8 bases between. Germline-derived CDR1 and CDR2 are DFQATT and SNEGSKA (reference sequence). CDR3 size: 13 residues. In nucleotides, the CDR3 is TGCAGTGCTAGACCGGGACTCCAAGAGACCCAGTACTTC. This gives the protein CSARPGLQETQYF.

This clonotype was observed a few times. The J gene is TRBJ2-2, the V gene TRBV29-1, with D possibly being TRBD1 (6 bases). The CDR3 covers 13 residues. V was clipped by 6 bases and J by 4 bases, with 12 bases between them. Germline V CDR1 and CDR2: SQVTM, ANQGSEA. This CDR3 reads CSVPGHRTGELFF. CDR3 in DNA: TGCAGCGTGCCGGGACATCGCACCGGGGAGCTGTTTTTT.

The rearrangement uses TRBV6-1 and TRBJ2-7; tentatively, D is TRBD1 (5 bases). This CDR3 contains 15 residues. Germline loops: CDR1 MNHNS, CDR2 SASEGT. V lost 5 bases to trimming and J lost 3 bases, with 17 bases between them. The CDR3 coding sequence is TGTGCCAGCAGTTCACGGCAGGGTCCCTTCTACGAGCAGTACGTC. It encodes CASSSRQGPFYEQYV.

Points on this clonotype: The junction departs from the called germline gene at one end, perhaps through a read error. The J gene is TRBJ2-2, the V gene TRBV7-2, with D maybe TRBD1 (6 bases). The CDR3 spans 16 residues. Per germline, CDR1 SGHTA and CDR2 FQGNSA. The CDR3 bases are TGTGCCAGCAGCTTAGACAGGGCTTCGAACCCCGGGGAGCTGTTTTTT. It encodes CASSLDRASNPGELFF.

The rearrangement uses TRBV28 and TRBJ1-5, with D possibly being TRBD1 (6 bases). The length of the CDR3 is 15 residues. V was trimmed by 2 bases and J by 2 bases, leaving 10 bases between them. CDR1 is MDHEN, CDR2 SYDVKM, per germline. The CDR3 is CASSLGSGGNQPQHF. Written as DNA, the CDR3 is TGTGCCAGCAGTTTAGGTTCAGGGGGCAATCAGCCCCAGCATTTT.

This clonotype was seen a handful of times. The rearrangement joins TRBV6-5 to TRBJ1-5; D gene unclear. V shed 10 bases and J shed 5 bases, with 12 bases lying between them. Germline V gene sequence: CDR1 MNHEY, CDR2 SVGAGI. The CDR3 is 12 residues long. The CDR3: CANQASYQPQHF. The CDR3 DNA is TGTGCCAACCAAGCTTCATATCAGCCCCAGCATTTT.